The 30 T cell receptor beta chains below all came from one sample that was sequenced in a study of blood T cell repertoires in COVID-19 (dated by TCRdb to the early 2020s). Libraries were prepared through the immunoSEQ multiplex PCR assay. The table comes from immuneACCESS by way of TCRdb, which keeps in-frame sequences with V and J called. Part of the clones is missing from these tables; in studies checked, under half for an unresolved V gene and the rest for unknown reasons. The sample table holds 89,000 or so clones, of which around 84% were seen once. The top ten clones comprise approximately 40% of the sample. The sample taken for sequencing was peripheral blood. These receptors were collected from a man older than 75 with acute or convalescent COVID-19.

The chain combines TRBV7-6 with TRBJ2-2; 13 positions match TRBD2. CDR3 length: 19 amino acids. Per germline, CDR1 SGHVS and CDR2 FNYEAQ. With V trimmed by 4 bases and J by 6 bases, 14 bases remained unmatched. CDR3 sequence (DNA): TGTGCCAGCAGCTCCTATCGGACTAGCGGGAGTAGTCAAGCCGGGGAGCTGTTTTTT. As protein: CASSSYRTSGSSQAGELFF.

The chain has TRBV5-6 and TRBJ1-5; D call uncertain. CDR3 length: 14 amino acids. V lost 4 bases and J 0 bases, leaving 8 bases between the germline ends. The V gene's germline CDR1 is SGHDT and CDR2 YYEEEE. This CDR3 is CASSPFYSNQPQHF. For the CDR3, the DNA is TGTGCCAGCAGCCCTTTCTATAGCAATCAGCCCCAGCATTTT. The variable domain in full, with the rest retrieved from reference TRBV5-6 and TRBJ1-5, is DAGVTQSPTHLIKTRGQQVTLRCSPKSGHDTVSWYQQALGQGPQFIFQYYEEEERQRGNFPDRFSGHQFPNYSSELNVNALLLGDSALYLCASSPFYSNQPQHFGDGTRLSIL.

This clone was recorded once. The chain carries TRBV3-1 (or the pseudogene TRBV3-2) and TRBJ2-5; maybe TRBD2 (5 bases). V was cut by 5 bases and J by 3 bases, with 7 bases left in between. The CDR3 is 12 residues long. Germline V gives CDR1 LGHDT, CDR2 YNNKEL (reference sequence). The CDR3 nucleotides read TGTGCCAGCAGCTACGGGGAAGAGACCCAGTACTTC. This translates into CASSYGEETQYF.

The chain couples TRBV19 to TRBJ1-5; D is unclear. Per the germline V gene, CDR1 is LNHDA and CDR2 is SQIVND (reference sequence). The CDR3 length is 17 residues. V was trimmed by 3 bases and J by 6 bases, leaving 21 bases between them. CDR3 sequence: CASSIRRSDTLFQPQHF. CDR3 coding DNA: TGTGCCAGTAGTATCAGGAGGTCGGATACCCTTTTTCAGCCCCAGCATTTT.

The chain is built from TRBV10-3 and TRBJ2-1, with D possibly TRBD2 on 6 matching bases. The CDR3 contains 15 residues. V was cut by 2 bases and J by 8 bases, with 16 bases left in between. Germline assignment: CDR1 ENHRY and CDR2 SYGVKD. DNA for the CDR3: TGTGCCATCAGTGAGGGAGTTGTGGGGAGGTATGAGCAGTTCTTC. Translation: CAISEGVVGRYEQFF.

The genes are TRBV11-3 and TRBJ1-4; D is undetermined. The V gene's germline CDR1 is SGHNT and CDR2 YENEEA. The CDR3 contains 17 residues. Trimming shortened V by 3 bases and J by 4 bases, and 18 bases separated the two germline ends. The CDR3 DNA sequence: TGTGCCAGCAGCTTTAAGATGAGGCGGGTCTTTAATGAAAAACTGTTTTTT. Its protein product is CASSFKMRRVFNEKLFF.

The CDR3 sequence: CASSQGWGGSHNEQFF. CDR3 sequence (DNA): TGTGCCAGCTCCCAGGGATGGGGAGGATCCCACAATGAGCAGTTCTTC. V gene TRBV18 combines with J gene TRBJ2-1, with D perhaps TRBD2 (6 bases). The CDR3 runs 16 residues. Per germline, CDR1 KGHSH and CDR2 LQKENI. V shed 6 bases and J shed 5 bases, with 20 bases lying between them.

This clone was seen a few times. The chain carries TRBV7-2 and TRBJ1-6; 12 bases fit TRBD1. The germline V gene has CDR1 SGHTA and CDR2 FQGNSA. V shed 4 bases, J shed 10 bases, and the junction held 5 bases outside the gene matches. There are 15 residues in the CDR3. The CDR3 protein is CASSSGDRGRSPLHF. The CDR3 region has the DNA TGTGCCAGCAGCTCGGGGGACAGGGGGCGGTCACCCCTCCACTTT. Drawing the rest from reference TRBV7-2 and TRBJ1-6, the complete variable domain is GAGVSQSPSNKVTEKGKDVELRCDPISGHTALYWYRQSLGQGLEFLIYFQGNSAPDKSGLPSDRFSAERTGGSVSTLTIQRTQQEDSAVYLCASSSGDRGRSPLHFGNGTRLTVT.

In DNA, the CDR3 is TGTGCCAGCAGTGAAGCAGGCGGAGGCTACACCTTC. As protein: CASSEAGGGYTF. V and J are TRBV6-1 and TRBJ1-2; D remains ambiguous. V was trimmed by 0 bases and J by 8 bases, leaving 7 bases between them. Germline CDR1 MNHNS, CDR2 SASEGT. The CDR3 has 12 residues.

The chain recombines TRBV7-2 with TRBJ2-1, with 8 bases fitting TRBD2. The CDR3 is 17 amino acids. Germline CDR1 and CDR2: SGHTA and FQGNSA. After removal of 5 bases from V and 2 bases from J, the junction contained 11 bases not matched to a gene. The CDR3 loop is CASSITAGARPYNEQFF. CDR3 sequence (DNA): TGTGCCAGCAGCATTACAGCGGGGGCCCGCCCCTACAATGAGCAGTTCTTC.

The CDR3 region is CASSLPTPGWEEYEQYF. The CDR3 coding sequence is TGTGCCAGCAGCTTACCAACCCCGGGATGGGAGGAGTACGAGCAGTACTTC. The rearrangement uses TRBV7-3 and TRBJ2-7, with a possible D match to TRBD2 (6 bases). The CDR3 sequence is 17 residues long. Trimming took 2 bases from V and 4 from J, leaving 21 bases between them. Germline CDR1 SGHTA, CDR2 FQGTGA.

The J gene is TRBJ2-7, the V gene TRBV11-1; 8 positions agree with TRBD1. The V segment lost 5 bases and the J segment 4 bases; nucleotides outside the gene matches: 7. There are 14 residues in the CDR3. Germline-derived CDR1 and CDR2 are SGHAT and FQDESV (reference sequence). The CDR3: CASSPTGEYYEQYF. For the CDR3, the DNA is TGTGCCAGCAGCCCGACAGGGGAGTATTACGAGCAGTACTTC.

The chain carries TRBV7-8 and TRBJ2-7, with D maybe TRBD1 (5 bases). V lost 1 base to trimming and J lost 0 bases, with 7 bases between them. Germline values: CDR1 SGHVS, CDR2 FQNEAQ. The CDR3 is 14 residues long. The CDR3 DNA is TGTGCCAGCAGCTTAGGGACAAACTCCTACGAGCAGTACTTC. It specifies CASSLGTNSYEQYF.

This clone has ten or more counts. The CDR3 nucleotides are TGTGCCTGGAGCCCGAGGGACAGGGACACCGGGGAGCTGTTTTTT. Translated, it gives CAWSPRDRDTGELFF. The rearrangement uses TRBV30 and TRBJ2-2; the match to TRBD1 covers 9 bases. This CDR3 comprises 15 residues. The germline gives CDR1 GTSNPN, CDR2 SVGIG (reference sequence). V gave up 3 bases and J gave up 3 bases; unmatched junction bases: 5.

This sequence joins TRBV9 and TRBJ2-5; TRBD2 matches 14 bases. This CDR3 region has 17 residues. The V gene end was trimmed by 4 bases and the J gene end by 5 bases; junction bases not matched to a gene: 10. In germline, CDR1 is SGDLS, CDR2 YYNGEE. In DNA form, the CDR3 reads TGTGCCAGCAGCCCTCGGGGACTAGCGGGAGTTGGTGAGACCCAGTACTTC. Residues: CASSPRGLAGVGETQYF.

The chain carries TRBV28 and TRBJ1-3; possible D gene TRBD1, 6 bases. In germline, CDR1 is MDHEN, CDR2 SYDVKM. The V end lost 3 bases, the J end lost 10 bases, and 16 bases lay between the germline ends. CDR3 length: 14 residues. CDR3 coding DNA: TGTGCCAGCAGTTTCGGGACACCCGCGGCGACCATATATTTT. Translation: CASSFGTPAATIYF.

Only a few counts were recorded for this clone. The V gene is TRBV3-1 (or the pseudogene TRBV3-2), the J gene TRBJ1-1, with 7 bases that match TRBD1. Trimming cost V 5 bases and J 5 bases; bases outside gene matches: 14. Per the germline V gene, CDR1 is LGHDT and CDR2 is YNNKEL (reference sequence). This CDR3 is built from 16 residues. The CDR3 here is CASSTPGTAVGTEAFF. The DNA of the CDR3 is TGTGCCAGCAGCACTCCCGGGACAGCCGTGGGTACTGAAGCTTTCTTT.

DNA for the CDR3: TGTGCCAGCAGCCAAGCTCTGGGAGGCGAGCAGTACTTC. It encodes CASSQALGGEQYF. This sequence joins TRBV14 and TRBJ2-7; maybe TRBD2 (6 bases). Looked up from germline, CDR1 is SGHDN and CDR2 is FVKESK. CDR3 length equals 13 residues. V lost 1 base and J 6 bases, leaving 10 bases between the germline ends.

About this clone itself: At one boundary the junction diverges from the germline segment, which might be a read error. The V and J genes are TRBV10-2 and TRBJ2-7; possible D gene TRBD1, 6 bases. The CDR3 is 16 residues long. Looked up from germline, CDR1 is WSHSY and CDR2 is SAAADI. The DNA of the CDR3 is TGTGCCAGCAGTGGAGGAGCAGGGGTTGACAAGGCTGAGCAGTACTTC. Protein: CASSGGAGVDKAEQYF.

CDR3 sequence reads: CASSQDKSSYNEQFF. CDR3 bases: TGTGCCAGCAGCCAAGATAAGAGCTCCTACAATGAGCAGTTCTTC. The chain employs TRBV4-2 and TRBJ2-1; no firm D call. Trimming pared 0 bases from V and 0 bases from J, leaving 6 bases between. The CDR3 extends over 15 amino acids. The germline CDR1 and CDR2 sequences are LGHNA and YNFKEQ.

The CDR3 region is CATSRDLTGGREGPKNIQYF. In nucleotides, the CDR3 is TGTGCCACCAGCAGAGATCTGACAGGGGGGAGAGAAGGTCCCAAAAACATTCAGTACTTC. The V call is TRBV15, the J call TRBJ2-4; 9 bases fit TRBD1. CDR1 LNHNV and CDR2 YYDKDF come from the germline V gene (reference sequence). After removal of 0 bases from V and 2 bases from J, the junction contained 14 bases not matched to a gene. The CDR3 is made up of 20 amino acids.

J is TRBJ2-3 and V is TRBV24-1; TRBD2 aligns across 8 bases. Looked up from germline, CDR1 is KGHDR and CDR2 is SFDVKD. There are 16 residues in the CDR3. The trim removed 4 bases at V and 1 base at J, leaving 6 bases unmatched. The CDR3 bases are TGTGCCACCAGTGACCCCGGGACTAGAGGCACAGATACGCAGTATTTT. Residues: CATSDPGTRGTDTQYF.

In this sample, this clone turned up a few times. CDR3 in amino acids: CAWSVRGFHETQYF. CDR3 DNA: TGTGCCTGGAGTGTACGGGGGTTCCACGAGACCCAGTACTTC. This chain links TRBV30 with TRBJ2-5, with a weak D call TRBD2 (6 bases). CDR1 is GTSNPN and CDR2 is SVGIG in the germline V gene (reference sequence). V was pared by 0 bases and J by 5 bases, with 13 bases between. The CDR3 sequence is 14 residues long.

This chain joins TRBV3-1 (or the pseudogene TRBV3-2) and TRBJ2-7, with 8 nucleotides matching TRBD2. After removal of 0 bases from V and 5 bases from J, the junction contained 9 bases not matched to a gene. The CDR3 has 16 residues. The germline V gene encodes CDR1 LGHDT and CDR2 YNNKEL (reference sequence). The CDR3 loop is CASSQEVAGFRNEQYF. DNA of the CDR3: TGTGCCAGCAGCCAAGAAGTAGCGGGGTTTCGGAACGAGCAGTACTTC.

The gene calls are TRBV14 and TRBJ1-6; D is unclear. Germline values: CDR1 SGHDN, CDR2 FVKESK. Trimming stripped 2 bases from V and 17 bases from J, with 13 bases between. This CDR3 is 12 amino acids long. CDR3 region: CASSQIPRRVHF. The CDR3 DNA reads TGTGCCAGCAGCCAAATACCCCGACGGGTCCACTTT.

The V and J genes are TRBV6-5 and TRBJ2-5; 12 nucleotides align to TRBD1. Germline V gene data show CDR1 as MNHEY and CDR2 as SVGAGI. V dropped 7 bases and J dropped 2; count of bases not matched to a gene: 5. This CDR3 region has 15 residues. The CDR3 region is CASIGTGGWQETQYF. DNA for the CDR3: TGTGCCAGCATTGGGACAGGGGGCTGGCAAGAGACCCAGTACTTC.

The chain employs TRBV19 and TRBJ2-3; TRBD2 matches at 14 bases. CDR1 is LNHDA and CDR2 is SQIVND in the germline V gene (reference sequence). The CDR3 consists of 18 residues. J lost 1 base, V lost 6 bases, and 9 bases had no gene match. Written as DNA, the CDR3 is TGTGCCAGTAGCCGGCCGACTAGCGGGAGGGCCCGCACAGATACGCAGTATTTT. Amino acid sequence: CASSRPTSGRARTDTQYF.

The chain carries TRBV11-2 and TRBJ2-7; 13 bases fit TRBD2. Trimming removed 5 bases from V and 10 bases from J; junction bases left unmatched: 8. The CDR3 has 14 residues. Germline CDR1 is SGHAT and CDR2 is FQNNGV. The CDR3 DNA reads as TGTGCCAGCAGCCCCCGGGGACTAGCGGGACCTCAGTACTTC. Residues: CASSPRGLAGPQYF.

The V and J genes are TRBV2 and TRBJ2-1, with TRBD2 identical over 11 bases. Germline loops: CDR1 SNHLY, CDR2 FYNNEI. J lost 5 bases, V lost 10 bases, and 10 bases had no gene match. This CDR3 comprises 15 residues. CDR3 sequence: CAISTGTSGNNEQFF. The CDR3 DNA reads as TGTGCCATTTCTACCGGGACTAGCGGTAACAATGAGCAGTTCTTC.

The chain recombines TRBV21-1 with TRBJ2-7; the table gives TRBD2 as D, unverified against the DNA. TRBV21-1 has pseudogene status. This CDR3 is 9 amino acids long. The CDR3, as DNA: TGTGCCAGCAGCAGGGGAGAGTACTTC. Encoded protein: CASSRGEYF.